These 31 T cell receptor beta chains originate from one sample sequenced in a study of monozygotic twins with inflammatory bowel disease (dated by TCRdb to about 2019). Receptor amplification or capture employed 5' RACE. The sequencer listed for this sample is Illumina HiSeq 2500. TCRdb reanalyzed the reads, keeping one entry per CDR3 protein sequence and omitting DNA. In this sample's table one finds just under 45,000 distinct CDR3 sequences. Together, the top ten hold 5% to 6.5% of the sample. Specimen: blood. The receptors were gathered from a human donor with ulcerative colitis or Crohn's disease, or a healthy co-twin of an affected twin (not recorded which).

This CDR3 is CASSEARGYTF. The rearrangement joins TRBV10-2 to TRBJ1-2. Germline lookup yields CDR1 WSHSY and CDR2 SAAADI. CDR3 size: 11 residues.

The chain links TRBV11-2 to TRBJ1-1. The germline V gene encodes CDR1 SGHAT and CDR2 FQNNGV. The CDR3 totals 12 residues. The CDR3 protein is CASSHSSPEAFF.

The chain employs TRBV20-1 and TRBJ2-2; checking the TCRdb D call of TRBD2 is not possible without DNA. This CDR3 region has 13 residues. Per germline, CDR1 DFQATT and CDR2 SNEGSKA (reference sequence). The CDR3 reads CSAGPPGGRELFF.

The chain links TRBV5-1 to TRBJ1-5. Germline V gene data show CDR1 as SGHRS and CDR2 as YFSETQ. This CDR3 is 13 amino acids long. The CDR3 loop reads CASSLEVGQPQHF.

The chain employs TRBV7-8 and TRBJ1-4; TCRdb reports TRBD1, a call that lacks DNA to check it against. Germline CDR1 SGHVS, CDR2 FQNEAQ. This CDR3 has 16 amino acids. The CDR3: CASSLVRGGTNEKLFF.

This CDR3 reads CASSLSGDANTQYF. The rearrangement links TRBV7-2 to TRBJ2-3; TCRdb returns TRBD1, unconfirmable since there is no DNA. The CDR3 runs to 14 residues. Germline CDR1 and CDR2: SGHTA and FQGNSA.

V and J are TRBV15 and TRBJ2-1; TCRdb calls TRBD1, which cannot be checked without DNA. CDR1 and CDR2 (germline): LNHNV, YYDKDF (reference sequence). CDR3 length: 16 amino acids. This chain's CDR3 is CATSHLGTGYSGEQFF.

This CDR3 is CASSLAGVPYEQYF. V is TRBV5-1 and J is TRBJ2-7. The V gene's germline CDR1 is SGHRS and CDR2 YFSETQ. This CDR3 region has 14 residues.

The genes are TRBV28 and TRBJ1-2; the TRBD1 assignment by TCRdb is unverifiable without DNA. Germline V gene sequence: CDR1 MDHEN, CDR2 SYDVKM. The CDR3 consists of 15 residues. The CDR3 loop reads CASSSPTAGVYGYTF.

The chain combines TRBV20-1 with TRBJ1-4. The CDR3 length is 13 residues. The germline gives CDR1 DFQATT, CDR2 SNEGSKA (reference sequence). The CDR3 sequence is CSASRRSNEKLFF.

The gene calls are TRBV12-3 or TRBV12-4 and TRBJ1-5; TCRdb indicates TRBD1, and absent DNA this call remains unverified. The CDR3 loop spans 13 amino acids. Here the CDR3 reads CASTLGGFQPQHF.

This sequence joins TRBV29-1 and TRBJ2-3; no DNA is available, so the TRBD1 call from TCRdb remains unchecked. The CDR3 spans 15 residues. Germline values: CDR1 SQVTM, CDR2 ANQGSEA. CDR3 protein: CSVGRGGTSTDTQYF.

The chain combines TRBV7-2 with TRBJ2-7; with no DNA, the TCRdb D assignment of TRBD1 cannot be verified. Germline-derived CDR1 and CDR2 are SGHTA and FQGNSA. There are 16 residues in the CDR3. The CDR3 region is CASSLLRGGGYYEQYF. The entire variable domain, with the rest obtained from reference TRBV7-2 and TRBJ2-7, is as follows: GAGVSQSPSNKVTEKGKDVELRCDPISGHTALYWYRQSLGQGLEFLIYFQGNSAPDKSGLPSDRFSAERTGGSVSTLTIQRTQQEDSAVYLCASSLLRGGGYYEQYFGPGTRLTVT.

The chain couples TRBV28 to TRBJ1-1. The CDR3 loop spans 14 amino acids. CDR1 and CDR2 from the germline V gene are MDHEN and SYDVKM. The CDR3 spells CASSLYLRDTEAFF.

This rearrangement joins TRBV20-1 to TRBJ1-2; the D call of TRBD1 rests on TCRdb alone, since no DNA is present to check it. This CDR3 spans 13 amino acids. CDR1 DFQATT and CDR2 SNEGSKA come from the germline V gene (reference sequence). The CDR3 here is CSATPDHNYGYTF.

This rearrangement joins TRBV4-3 to TRBJ2-3. From germline, CDR1 is LGHNA and CDR2 YSLEER. The CDR3 sequence is 14 residues long. The CDR3 here is CASRRQESTDTQYF.

This chain uses TRBV6-1 with TRBJ2-1; TCRdb names TRBD2, which stays unverified in the absence of DNA. Germline CDR1 reads MNHNS; CDR2 reads SASEGT. The CDR3 totals 15 residues. CDR3 loop: CASTGLAGGNNEQFF.

The rearrangement joins TRBV6-1 to TRBJ2-1. CDR1 MNHNS and CDR2 SASEGT come from the germline V gene. The CDR3 is 14 residues long. The CDR3 spells CASSGGRLPDEQFF.

V is TRBV12-3 or TRBV12-4 and J is TRBJ2-6; TCRdb returns TRBD1, unconfirmable since there is no DNA. The CDR3 consists of 18 residues. The CDR3 loop reads CASSLAGQSLSGANVLTF.

The chain uses TRBV20-1 and TRBJ2-7; the TRBD1 assignment by TCRdb is unverifiable without DNA. CDR1 DFQATT and CDR2 SNEGSKA come from the germline V gene (reference sequence). This CDR3 has 13 amino acids. The CDR3 sequence is CSASPGQGYEQYF.

The gene calls are TRBV30 and TRBJ2-7; TCRdb lists TRBD1, though no DNA is available to test this call. The CDR3 contains 12 residues. Germline CDR1 and CDR2: GTSNPN and SVGIG (reference sequence). The CDR3 sequence is CACRQGLYEQYF.

The V and J genes are TRBV10-3 and TRBJ2-1. The CDR3 length is 14 residues. Germline V CDR1 and CDR2: ENHRY, SYGVKD. CDR3 sequence reads: CAILRGDTNNEQFF.

J is TRBJ2-3 and V is TRBV28; the TRBD2 assignment by TCRdb is unverifiable without DNA. Germline CDR1 reads MDHEN; CDR2 reads SYDVKM. This CDR3 is built from 16 residues. CDR3 in amino acids: CASRGLAGGHIDTQYF.

V gene TRBV14 combines with J gene TRBJ2-1; TCRdb outputs TRBD1, but without DNA this stays unchecked. The CDR3 is 14 amino acids. Germline lookup yields CDR1 SGHDN and CDR2 FVKESK. Here the CDR3 reads CASSLPLANNEQFF.

V and J are TRBV6-5 and TRBJ2-1; lacking DNA, the TRBD2 call made by TCRdb goes unchecked. The CDR3 covers 16 residues. Germline V CDR1 and CDR2: MNHEY, SVGAGI. CDR3: CASSYPSGGRGDEQFF.

The chain has TRBV7-6 and TRBJ2-7; the TCRdb call, TRBD2, lacks DNA for checking. This CDR3 contains 15 residues. Germline assignment: CDR1 SGHVS and CDR2 FNYEAQ. CDR3 region: CASSLAADGPYEQYF.

The chain joins TRBV20-1 to TRBJ2-3; absent DNA, TCRdb's TRBD2 call cannot be checked. This CDR3 comprises 11 residues. Germline lookup yields CDR1 DFQATT and CDR2 SNEGSKA (reference sequence). This CDR3 is CSAELGDTQYF.

The CDR3 loop reads CASSLNGGWETQYF. V gene TRBV12-3 or TRBV12-4 combines with J gene TRBJ2-5; TCRdb names TRBD1, which stays unverified in the absence of DNA. The length of the CDR3 is 14 residues.

This chain uses TRBV5-5 with TRBJ1-1. Germline V gene sequence: CDR1 SGHKS, CDR2 YYEKEE (reference sequence). The CDR3 covers 15 residues. The CDR3 protein is CASSFGVAANTEAFF.

The chain is built from TRBV7-3 and TRBJ2-7; as DNA is missing, the TRBD1 call by TCRdb cannot be tested. Looked up from germline, CDR1 is SGHTA and CDR2 is FQGTGA. The CDR3 is made up of 11 amino acids. The CDR3 here is CASSSGGRQYF. Full variable domain (remainder filled in from reference TRBV7-3 and TRBJ2-7): GAGVSQTPSNKVTEKGKYVELRCDPISGHTALYWYRQSLGQGPEFLIYFQGTGAADDSGLPNDRFFAVRPEGSVSTLKIQRTERGDSAVYLCASSSGGRQYFGPGTRLTVT.

The chain couples TRBV4-1 to TRBJ2-2; absent DNA, TCRdb's TRBD1 call cannot be checked. The germline V gene encodes CDR1 MGHRA and CDR2 YSYEKL. The CDR3 runs 16 residues. This CDR3 is CASSQGTSFRSGELFF.